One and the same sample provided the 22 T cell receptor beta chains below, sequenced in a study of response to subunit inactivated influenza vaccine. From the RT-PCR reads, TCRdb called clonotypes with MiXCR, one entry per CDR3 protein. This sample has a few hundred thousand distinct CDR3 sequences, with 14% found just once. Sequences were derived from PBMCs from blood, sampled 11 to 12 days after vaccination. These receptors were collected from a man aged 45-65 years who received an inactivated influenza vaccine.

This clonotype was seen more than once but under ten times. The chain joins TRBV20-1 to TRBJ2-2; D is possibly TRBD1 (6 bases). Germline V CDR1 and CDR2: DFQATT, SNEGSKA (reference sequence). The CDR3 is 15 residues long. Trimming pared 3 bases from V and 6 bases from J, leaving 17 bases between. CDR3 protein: CSASMGQGRAGELFF. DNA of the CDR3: TGCAGTGCTAGCATGGGCCAGGGGCGGGCCGGGGAGCTGTTTTTT.

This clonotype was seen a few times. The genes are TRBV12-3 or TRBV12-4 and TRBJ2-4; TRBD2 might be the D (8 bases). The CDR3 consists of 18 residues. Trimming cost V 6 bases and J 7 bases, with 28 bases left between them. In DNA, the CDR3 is TGTGCCAGCAGGCCAGGGGGGAGTTCAGCGGGAGTCGAGAACATTCAGTACTTC. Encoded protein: CASRPGGSSAGVENIQYF.

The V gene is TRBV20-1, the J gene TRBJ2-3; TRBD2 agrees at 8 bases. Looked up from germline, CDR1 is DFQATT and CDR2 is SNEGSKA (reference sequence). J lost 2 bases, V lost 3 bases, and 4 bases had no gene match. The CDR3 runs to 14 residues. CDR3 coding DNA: TGCAGTGCTAGTAGTAGCGGGGTCACAGATACGCAGTATTTT. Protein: CSASSSGVTDTQYF.

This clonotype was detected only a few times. CDR3 amino acids: CASSGVGGDTSTDTQYF. The CDR3, as DNA: TGTGCCAGCAGCGGAGTAGGAGGGGACACTAGCACAGATACGCAGTATTTT. The V gene is TRBV28, the J gene TRBJ2-3; the D gene could be TRBD1 or TRBD2 (6 bases each). The CDR3 loop spans 17 amino acids. Germline values: CDR1 MDHEN, CDR2 SYDVKM. The ends were cut back, 6 bases at V and 0 bases at J, with 19 bases in the middle.

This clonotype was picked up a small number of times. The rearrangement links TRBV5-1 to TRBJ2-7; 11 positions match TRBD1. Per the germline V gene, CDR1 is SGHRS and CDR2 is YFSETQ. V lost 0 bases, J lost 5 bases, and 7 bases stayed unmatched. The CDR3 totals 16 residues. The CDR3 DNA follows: TGCGCCAGCAGCTTGGGAGGACAGGGGGCACCTAACGAGCAGTACTTC. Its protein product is CASSLGGQGAPNEQYF.

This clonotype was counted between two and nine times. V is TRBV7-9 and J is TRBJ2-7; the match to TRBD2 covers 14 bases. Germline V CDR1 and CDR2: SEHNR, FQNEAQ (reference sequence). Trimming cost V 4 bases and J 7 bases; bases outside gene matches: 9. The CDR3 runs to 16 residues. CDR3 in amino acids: CASSSPRTSGRIEQYF. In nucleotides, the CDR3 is TGTGCCAGCAGCTCCCCTAGGACTAGCGGGAGGATTGAGCAGTACTTC. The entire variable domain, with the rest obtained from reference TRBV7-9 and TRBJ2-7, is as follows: DTGVSQNPRHKITKRGQNVTFRCDPISEHNRLYWYRQTLGQGPEFLTYFQNEAQLEKSRLLSDRFSAERPKGSFSTLEIQRTEQGDSAMYLCASSSPRTSGRIEQYFGPGTRLTVT.

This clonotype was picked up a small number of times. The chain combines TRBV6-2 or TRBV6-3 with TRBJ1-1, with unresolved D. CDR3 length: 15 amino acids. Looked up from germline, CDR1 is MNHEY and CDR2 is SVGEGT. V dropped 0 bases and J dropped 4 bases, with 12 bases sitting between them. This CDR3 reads CASSYSRVTSTEAFF. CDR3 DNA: TGTGCCAGCAGTTACTCGCGGGTTACGAGCACTGAAGCTTTCTTT.

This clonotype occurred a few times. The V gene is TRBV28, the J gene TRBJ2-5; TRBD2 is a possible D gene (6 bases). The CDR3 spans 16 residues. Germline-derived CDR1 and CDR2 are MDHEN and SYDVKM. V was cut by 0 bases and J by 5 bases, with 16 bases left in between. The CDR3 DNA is TGTGCCAGCAGTTTATGGGGGGACTTCCTGGGGGAGACCCAGTACTTC. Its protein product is CASSLWGDFLGETQYF.

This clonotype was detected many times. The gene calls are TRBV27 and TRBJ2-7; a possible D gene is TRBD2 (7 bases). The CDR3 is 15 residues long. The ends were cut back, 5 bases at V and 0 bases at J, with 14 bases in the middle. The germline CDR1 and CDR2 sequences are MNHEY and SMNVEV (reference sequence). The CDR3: CASSIGGGLSYEQYF. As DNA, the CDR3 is TGTGCCAGCAGTATAGGGGGGGGCCTCTCCTACGAGCAGTACTTC.

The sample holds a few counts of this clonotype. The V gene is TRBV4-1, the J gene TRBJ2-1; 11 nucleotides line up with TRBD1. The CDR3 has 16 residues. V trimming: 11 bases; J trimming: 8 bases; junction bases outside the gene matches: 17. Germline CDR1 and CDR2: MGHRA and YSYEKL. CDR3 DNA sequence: TGCGCCCTCAGCCAAGAACGGGACAGGGGGGACCATGAGCAGTTCTTC. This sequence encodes CALSQERDRGDHEQFF.

Written as DNA, the CDR3 is TGCGCCAGCAGCTTTGATCGGGAGGGTACCTACGAGCAGTACTTC. It translates to CASSFDREGTYEQYF. The gene calls are TRBV5-1 and TRBJ2-7, with TRBD2 matching over 8 bases. This CDR3 spans 15 amino acids. V shed 2 bases, J shed 2 bases, and the junction held 6 bases outside the gene matches. Germline V gene data show CDR1 as SGHRS and CDR2 as YFSETQ. Full variable domain (rest looked up from reference TRBV5-1 and TRBJ2-7): KAGVTQTPRYLIKTRGQQVTLSCSPISGHRSVSWYQQTPGQGLQFLFEYFSETQRNKGNFPGRFSGRQFSNSRSEMNVSTLELGDSALYLCASSFDREGTYEQYFGPGTRLTVT.

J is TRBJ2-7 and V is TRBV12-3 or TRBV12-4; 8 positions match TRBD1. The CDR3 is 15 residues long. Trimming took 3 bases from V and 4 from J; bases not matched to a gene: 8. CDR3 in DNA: TGTGCCAGCAGTTTGGGTCAGGGGGCGGTTTACGAGCAGTACTTC. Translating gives CASSLGQGAVYEQYF.

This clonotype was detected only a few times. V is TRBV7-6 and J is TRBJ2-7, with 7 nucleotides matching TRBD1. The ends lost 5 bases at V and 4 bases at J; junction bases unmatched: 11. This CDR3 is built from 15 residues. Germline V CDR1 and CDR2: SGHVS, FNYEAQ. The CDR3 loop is CASSRQYAQGYEQYF. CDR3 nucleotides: TGTGCCAGCAGCCGACAATATGCACAGGGGTACGAGCAGTACTTC.

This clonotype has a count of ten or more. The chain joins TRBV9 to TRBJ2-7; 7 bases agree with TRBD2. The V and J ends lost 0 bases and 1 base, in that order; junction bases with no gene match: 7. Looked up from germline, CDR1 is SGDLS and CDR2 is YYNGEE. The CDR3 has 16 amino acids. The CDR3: CASSVGASGISYEQYF. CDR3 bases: TGTGCCAGCAGCGTAGGGGCTAGCGGCATTTCCTACGAGCAGTACTTC.

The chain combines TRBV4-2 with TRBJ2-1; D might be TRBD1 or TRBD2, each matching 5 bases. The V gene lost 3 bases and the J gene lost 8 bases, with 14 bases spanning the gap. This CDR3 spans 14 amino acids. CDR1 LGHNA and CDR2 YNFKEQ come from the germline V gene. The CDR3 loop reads CASSHGPGRDEQFF. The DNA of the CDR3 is TGTGCCAGCAGCCATGGACCAGGGCGGGATGAGCAGTTCTTC.

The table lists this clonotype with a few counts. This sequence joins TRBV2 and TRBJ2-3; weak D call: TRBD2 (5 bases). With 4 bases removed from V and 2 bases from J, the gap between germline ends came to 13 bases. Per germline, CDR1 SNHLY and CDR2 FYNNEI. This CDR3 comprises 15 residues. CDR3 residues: CASSGGFGPTDTQYF. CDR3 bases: TGTGCCAGCAGTGGAGGGTTTGGCCCCACAGATACGCAGTATTTT. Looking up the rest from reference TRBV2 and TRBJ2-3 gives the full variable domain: EPEVTQTPSHQVTQMGQEVILRCVPISNHLYFYWYRQILGQKVEFLVSFYNNEISEKSEIFDDQFSVERPDGSNFTLKIRSTKLEDSAMYFCASSGGFGPTDTQYFGPGTRLTVL.

CDR3 protein: CATSRVTESGELFF. The CDR3 coding sequence is TGTGCCACCAGCAGAGTTACCGAATCGGGGGAGCTGTTTTTT. The gene calls are TRBV15 and TRBJ2-2, with D unresolved. Trimming shortened V by 1 base and J by 8 bases, and 11 bases separated the two germline ends. Germline CDR1 reads LNHNV; CDR2 reads YYDKDF (reference sequence). This CDR3 contains 14 residues.

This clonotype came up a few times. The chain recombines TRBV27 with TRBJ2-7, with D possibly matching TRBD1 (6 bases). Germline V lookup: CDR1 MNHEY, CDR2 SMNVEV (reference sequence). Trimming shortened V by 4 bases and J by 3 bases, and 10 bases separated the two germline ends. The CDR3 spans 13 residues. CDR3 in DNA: TGTGCCAGCAGTTATGCACAGGGCTACGAGCAGTACTTC. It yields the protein CASSYAQGYEQYF.

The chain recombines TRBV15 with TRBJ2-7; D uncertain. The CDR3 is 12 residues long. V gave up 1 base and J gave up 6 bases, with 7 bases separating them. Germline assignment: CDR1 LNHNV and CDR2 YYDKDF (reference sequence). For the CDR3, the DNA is TGTGCCACCAGCAGAGGATTCGGCGAGCAGTACTTC. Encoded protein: CATSRGFGEQYF.

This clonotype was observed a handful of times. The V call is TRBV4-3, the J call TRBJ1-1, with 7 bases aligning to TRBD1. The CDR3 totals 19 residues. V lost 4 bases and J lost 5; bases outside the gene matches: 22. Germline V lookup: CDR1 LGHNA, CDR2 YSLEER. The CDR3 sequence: CASSPHGSLKGARRTEAFF. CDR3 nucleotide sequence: TGCGCCAGCAGCCCCCATGGCTCTCTGAAGGGGGCAAGGAGAACTGAAGCTTTCTTT.

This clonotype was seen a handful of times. The CDR3 DNA reads TGTGCCAGCAGCTTAGGGGGACTAGCGGGTACCGGGGAGCTGTTTTTT. It specifies CASSLGGLAGTGELFF. The chain has TRBV11-2 and TRBJ2-2; TRBD2 matches at 12 bases. Germline CDR1 is SGHAT and CDR2 is FQNNGV. The CDR3 extends over 16 amino acids. V lost 1 base and J lost 5; bases outside the gene matches: 2.

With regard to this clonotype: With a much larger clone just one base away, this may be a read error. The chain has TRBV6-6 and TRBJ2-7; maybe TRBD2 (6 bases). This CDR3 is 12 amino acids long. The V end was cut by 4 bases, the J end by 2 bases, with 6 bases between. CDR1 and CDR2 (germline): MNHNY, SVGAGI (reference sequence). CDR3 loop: CASSSSAYEQYF. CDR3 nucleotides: TGTGCCAGCAGTTCTAGCGCCTACGAGCAGTACTTC.